A selection of T cell receptor beta chains follows, all from one sample in a study of T cell clonotyping in hematopoietic cell transplantation. TCRdb's copy holds only in-frame clones and misses some; the assay was immunoSEQ multiplex PCR. The data contain about 10,000 clones, around 86% of them singletons. The sequences come from peripheral blood mononuclear cells, collected before stem cell transplant. These receptors were collected from a woman aged 45-65 years with chronic myeloid leukemia. Some clones in this sample may be carry-over from other donors' samples. Both conserved end residues are part of each CDR3. D genes are given only for firm matches. Clone size is stated in some rows and not others, as once, few, many or a class when expanded.

j_call clone_size d_call v_call cdr3_nt cdr3_aa
TRBJ1-5 . . TRBV27 TGTGCCAGCAGGGGGGCGCGGGACAATCAGCCCCAGCATTTT CASRGARDNQPQHF
TRBJ2-7 . TRBD1 TRBV6-4 TGTGCCAGGCAAGGACAGGGGGATAGCGGAAACTCCTACGAGCAGTACTTC CARQGQGDSGNSYEQYF
TRBJ2-7 . . TRBV6-1 TGTGCCAGCAGCCACGTCCTTGAGCAGTACTTC CASSHVLEQYF
TRBJ2-7 . TRBD1 TRBV11-2 TGTGCCAGCAGCTTAAGGCCAGGGGGCTACCCTGCCTACGAGCAGTACTTC CASSLRPGGYPAYEQYF
TRBJ1-4 . TRBD1 TRBV10-3 TGTGCCATCAGCAGGACAGGGGGCGGTGAAAAACTGTTTTTT CAISRTGGGEKLFF
TRBJ1-1 . TRBD1 TRBV27 TGTGCCAGCAGTTTGTCACCAACAGGGGGTGAAGCTTTCTTT CASSLSPTGGEAFF
TRBJ1-1 . . TRBV30 TGTGCCTGGACCCCTCCGGGAAACACTGAAGCTTTCTTT CAWTPPGNTEAFF
TRBJ2-3 . . TRBV5-1 TGCGCCAGCAGCTTTGGTGGGAGAACAGATACGCAGTATTTT CASSFGGRTDTQYF
TRBJ1-1 . . TRBV5-1 TGCGCCAGCAGCCGTGCAGAGGGGATGACTGAAGCTTTCTTT CASSRAEGMTEAFF
TRBJ2-7 . . TRBV5-1 TGCGCCAGCAGTCGGGACAGACCTAGCGACTACGAGCAGTACTTC CASSRDRPSDYEQYF
TRBJ2-1 . TRBD2 TRBV9 TGTGCCAGCAGCGTAACAGGACTAGCGCAGTCCTACAATGAGCAGTTCTTC CASSVTGLAQSYNEQFF
TRBJ1-1 . TRBD1 TRBV30 TGTGCCTGGAGGCACGGGACAGGGAGTAACACTGAAGCTTTCTTT CAWRHGTGSNTEAFF
TRBJ2-2 . . TRBV5-1 TGCGCCAGCAGCCTACAGACAGGAACCACCGGGGAGCTGTTTTTT CASSLQTGTTGELFF
TRBJ2-5 . TRBD1 TRBV6-1 TGTGCCAGCAGCGAAGACAGGGTTCGGGAGACCCAGTACTTC CASSEDRVRETQYF
TRBJ2-2 once TRBD1 TRBV29-1 TGCAGCGTTGAAGTCCGGGACAGGAACACCGGGGAGCTGTTTTTT CSVEVRDRNTGELFF
TRBJ1-1 . . TRBV27 TGTGCCAGCAGTTTCCTAACAGGGAACACTGAAGCTTTCTTT CASSFLTGNTEAFF
TRBJ1-5 . . TRBV2 TGTGCCAGCAGGAGGACATATAGTAGCAATCAGCCCCAGCATTTT CASRRTYSSNQPQHF
TRBJ2-2 . . TRBV28 TGTGCCAGCAGTTTTTACCTCACCGGGGAGCTGTTTTTT CASSFYLTGELFF
TRBJ2-5 . TRBD2 TRBV4-1 TGCGCCAGCAGCCAAGAAGGAGTTCTAGCGGGAGGGCTGGAGACCCAGTACTTC CASSQEGVLAGGLETQYF
TRBJ2-1 . TRBD1 TRBV7-8 TGTGCCAGCAGGTGGACAGGGGAGGGGAATGAGCAGTTCTTC CASRWTGEGNEQFF
TRBJ2-5 . . TRBV28 TGTGCCAGCAAGTCGCGGCCACAAGAGACCCAGTACTTC CASKSRPQETQYF
TRBJ2-7 . TRBD2 TRBV28 TGTGCCAGCAGTTTAGGACTAGAGGTAACCTACGAGCAGTACTTC CASSLGLEVTYEQYF
TRBJ2-1 once . TRBV27 TGTGCCAGCAGTTTAACCGAGGGTACCTACAATGAGCAGTTCTTC CASSLTEGTYNEQFF
TRBJ1-1 . . TRBV4-1 TGCGCCAGCAGCCTCCCTCGGGGGGGAGTCACTGAAGCTTTCTTT CASSLPRGGVTEAFF
TRBJ2-5 once . TRBV28 TGTGCCAGCAGTCTCTCGGGCCCTCTGGAGACCCAGTACTTC CASSLSGPLETQYF
TRBJ1-2 few . TRBV4-1 TGCGCCAGCAGCCAATTACAGGACCCGAACTATGGCTACACCTTC CASSQLQDPNYGYTF
TRBJ2-3 . . TRBV10-3 TGTGCCATCAGTGGACCCACAGATACGCAGTATTTT CAISGPTDTQYF
TRBJ2-7 once . TRBV7-8 TGTGCCAGCAGCTTAGATAGATTCTCCTACGAGCAGTACTTC CASSLDRFSYEQYF
TRBJ2-3 . . TRBV5-1 TGCGCCAGCAGCTTGGGGGGACGGGGAGATACGCAGTATTTT CASSLGGRGDTQYF
TRBJ2-1 . . TRBV9 TGTGCCAGCAGCGCCGAGGGGATGTCCTACAATGAGCAGTTCTTC CASSAEGMSYNEQFF
TRBJ2-7 . TRBD1 TRBV15 TGTGCCACCAGCAAGGACAGGGGAGCCTACGAGCAGTACTTC CATSKDRGAYEQYF
TRBJ1-3 . . TRBV7-2 TGTGCCAGCAGCTTAGTAGGGGTCATAGGAAACACCATATATTTT CASSLVGVIGNTIYF
TRBJ2-1 few TRBD1 TRBV4-3 TGCGCCAGCAGCCAAGGGACAGGGGGCTACAATGAGCAGTTCTTC CASSQGTGGYNEQFF
TRBJ2-2 . TRBD1 TRBV28 TGTGCCACCCTACAGGGGGCTTACACCGGGGAGCTGTTTTTT CATLQGAYTGELFF
TRBJ2-7 . . TRBV5-1 TGCGCCAGCAGCGATGGGTCCTCCTACGAGCAGTACTTC CASSDGSSYEQYF
TRBJ1-2 . . TRBV30 TGTGCCTGGAGTGTACTAAAGGGACGCTACACCTTC CAWSVLKGRYTF
TRBJ1-1 . . TRBV25-1 TGTGCCAGCAGTGTGGGGATCGGGGCAGGGGCTTTCTTT CASSVGIGAGAFF
TRBJ1-2 once . TRBV5-4 TGTGCCAGCAGCTTGGGAACCGCCAGGAGGCAGAGGGATGGCTACACCTTC CASSLGTARRQRDGYTF
TRBJ2-7 . . TRBV14 TGTGCCAGCAGCCACCCACCACTTCTCCTCGAGCAGTACTTC CASSHPPLLLEQYF
TRBJ2-7 . . TRBV6-5 TGTGCCAGCAGTTACTCGGGGGGGCGCGAGCAGTACTTC CASSYSGGREQYF
TRBJ1-4 . TRBD1 TRBV5-4 TGTGCCAGCAGCGCCGGGACAGGGGCAACTAATGAAAAACTGTTTTTT CASSAGTGATNEKLFF
TRBJ1-1 . . TRBV19 TGTGCCAGTAGTACCTTAAGCGCAGGGCGAGCTTTCTTT CASSTLSAGRAFF
TRBJ1-2 . TRBD1 TRBV28 TGTGCCAGCAGTTTATACCGACAGGGGACCGGCTACACCTTC CASSLYRQGTGYTF
TRBJ2-1 once TRBD1 TRBV28 TGTGCCAGCGTCTTGGGACAGACATACAATGAGCAGTTCTTC CASVLGQTYNEQFF